These T cell receptor beta chains were read from a single sample in a study of T-cell reconstitution after alpha-beta-depleted transplantation in children. Each CDR3 protein is one row after TCRdb ran MiXCR on the PCR reads. The table shows about 870,000 distinct CDR3 sequences, with roughly 15% occurring only once. Sequencing was performed on PBMCs, mostly from graft donor cells, taken 360 days after TCRalphabeta/CD19-depleted stem cell transplant. The receptors come from a male patient under 18 who had a stem cell transplant for acute lymphoblastic leukemia, so the T cells may come from the graft donor. Each CDR3 is given with its conserved first and last residue.

v_call: TRBV11-2
cdr3_aa: CASRPSGDWNTIYF

v_call: TRBV20-1
cdr3_aa: CSARPWTLQETQYF

v_call: TRBV3-1
cdr3_aa: CASSHPSGRRGNEQFF

v_call: TRBV10-3
cdr3_aa: CAISPGTSGFDTGELFF

v_call: TRBV20-1
cdr3_aa: CSARGGLAESSSYNEQFF

v_call: TRBV6-1
cdr3_aa: CASSHLAGRVNEQFF

v_call: TRBV5-1
cdr3_aa: CASSLSHGDSYEQYF

v_call: TRBV12-5
cdr3_aa: CASGLAYNEQFF

v_call: TRBV12-3/TRBV12-4
cdr3_aa: CASSFHRAGSSNQPQHF

v_call: TRBV20-1
cdr3_aa: CSAGWLGTEAFF

v_call: TRBV27
cdr3_aa: CASSPRGAGRGEQFF

v_call: TRBV4-1
cdr3_aa: CASSRKDLGRLAGVTDEQFF

v_call: TRBV5-1
cdr3_aa: CASSSQGYEQYF

v_call: TRBV4-1
cdr3_aa: CASSQGSSGGDQPQHF

v_call: TRBV11-2
cdr3_aa: CASSFTPWELFF

v_call: TRBV12-2
cdr3_aa: CASRLEVAWGYEQYF